Presented here are 18 T cell receptor beta chains from one specimen sequenced in a study of cytomegalovirus exposure and HLA in healthy donors (dated by TCRdb to about 2017). The receptor library was made with the immunoSEQ multiplex PCR assay. The multiplex PCR relied on a mix of 60 forward primers for TCR Vbeta segments and 13 reverse primers for TCR Jbeta segments. TCRdb mirrors the immuneACCESS table, restricted to in-frame sequences. Some clones are absent from its copies; in checked studies, under half trace to an unresolved V gene, and the reason for the others is unknown. The sample table contains under 200,000 clones; only one count was recorded for roughly 80% of them. The biggest ten clones account for about 1.4% of the sample. Sequencing was performed on PBMCs. These receptor sequences come from a girl aged 10 to 17 in good health and CMV-seropositive.

This rearrangement joins TRBV5-8 to TRBJ1-2; possible D gene TRBD1, 5 bases. CDR1 is SGHTS and CDR2 is YDEGEE in the germline V gene. The CDR3 totals 14 residues. V was clipped by 4 bases and J by 4 bases, with 14 bases between them. The CDR3 sequence is CASSTNTGVYGYTF. DNA of the CDR3: TGTGCCAGCAGCACCAATACGGGGGTCTATGGCTACACCTTC.

This clone occurred a few times. The V and J genes are TRBV7-3 and TRBJ2-5; 8 bases match TRBD1. The junction had 21 bases not matched to a gene; V was cut back by 0 bases and J by 0 bases. Germline lookup yields CDR1 SGHTA and CDR2 FQGTGA. This CDR3 contains 22 residues. This CDR3 reads CASSLTHHQGAGAIDYQETQYF. CDR3 in DNA: TGTGCCAGCAGCTTAACGCACCATCAGGGGGCCGGTGCTATTGATTACCAAGAGACCCAGTACTTC. Drawing the rest from reference TRBV7-3 and TRBJ2-5, the complete variable domain is GAGVSQTPSNKVTEKGKYVELRCDPISGHTALYWYRQSLGQGPEFLIYFQGTGAADDSGLPNDRFFAVRPEGSVSTLKIQRTERGDSAVYLCASSLTHHQGAGAIDYQETQYFGPGTRLLVL.

The chain links TRBV27 to TRBJ2-7, with 10 nucleotides matching TRBD1. Unmatched junction bases numbered 10, after V lost 5 bases and J lost 9 bases. The germline CDR1 and CDR2 sequences are MNHEY and SMNVEV (reference sequence). The CDR3 is 14 residues long. DNA of the CDR3: TGTGCCAGCAGTACGGTCCCGGGACAGGGGATGCAGTACTTC. Translation: CASSTVPGQGMQYF.

The J gene is TRBJ2-1, the V gene TRBV7-3; 7 bases are a match to TRBD1. This CDR3 is built from 12 residues. Trimming cost V 3 bases and J 10 bases; bases outside gene matches: 3. Germline values: CDR1 SGHTA, CDR2 FQGTGA. The CDR3 spells CASSLTGSEQFF. CDR3 sequence (DNA): TGTGCCAGCAGCTTGACAGGGTCCGAGCAGTTCTTC.

This clone has more than one count but fewer than ten. This chain connects TRBV27 to TRBJ2-7, with D possibly matching TRBD1 (6 bases). V was shortened by 4 bases and J by 1 base, with 17 bases between the two germline ends. The length of the CDR3 is 16 residues. Germline CDR1 MNHEY, CDR2 SMNVEV (reference sequence). In DNA form, the CDR3 reads TGTGCCAGCAGTTATTCCCCCGGACAGCTTTCCTACGAGCAGTACTTC. It codes for CASSYSPGQLSYEQYF.

The rearrangement joins TRBV29-1 to TRBJ2-1; TRBD2 matches 11 bases. The CDR3 contains 15 residues. Germline trimming cut 0 bases from V and 4 bases from J; bases unmatched to any gene: 2. Germline V gene sequence: CDR1 SQVTM, CDR2 ANQGSEA. This chain's CDR3 is CSVEEGLADYNEQFF. The CDR3 bases are TGCAGCGTTGAAGAGGGACTAGCGGATTACAATGAGCAGTTCTTC.

The chain links TRBV30 to TRBJ2-1; 10 bases match TRBD2. CDR1 is GTSNPN and CDR2 is SVGIG in the germline V gene (reference sequence). The CDR3 is 15 residues long. Trimming at V came to 5 bases and at J to 0 bases, leaving 4 bases not matched to a gene. In DNA form, the CDR3 reads TGTGCCTGGCACACTAGCGGGGTCTCCTACAATGAGCAGTTCTTC. Its translation is CAWHTSGVSYNEQFF.

J is TRBJ2-7 and V is TRBV2, with D perhaps matching TRBD2 (5 bases). CDR1 SNHLY and CDR2 FYNNEI come from the germline V gene. The CDR3 is 15 residues long. The V gene lost 0 bases and the J gene lost 0 bases, with 9 bases spanning the gap. The CDR3 loop is CASSEASASSYEQYF. The CDR3 nucleotides read TGTGCCAGCAGTGAAGCTAGCGCCAGCTCCTACGAGCAGTACTTC.

The table lists this clone with a few counts. The chain has TRBV4-2 and TRBJ2-1; weak D call: TRBD2 (6 bases). The V end was cut by 3 bases, the J end by 7 bases, with 16 bases between. The CDR3 has 15 amino acids. The germline V gene encodes CDR1 LGHNA and CDR2 YNFKEQ. The CDR3 loop is CASSQVSSVWNEQFF. The CDR3 coding sequence is TGTGCCAGCAGCCAGGTATCTAGCGTTTGGAATGAGCAGTTCTTC.

The rearrangement joins TRBV18 to TRBJ2-2; TRBD1 matches 9 bases. The J segment lost 1 base and the V segment lost 5 bases, leaving 5 bases of the junction unmatched. Germline V gene data show CDR1 as KGHSH and CDR2 as LQKENI. This CDR3 is 16 amino acids long. This CDR3 reads CASSTRTGVNTGELFF. Here the CDR3 DNA reads TGTGCCAGCTCAACCCGGACAGGGGTGAACACCGGGGAGCTGTTTTTT.

This chain connects TRBV28 to TRBJ1-5; 7 bases are a match to TRBD1. The germline CDR1 and CDR2 sequences are MDHEN and SYDVKM. The CDR3 has 12 amino acids. After removal of 6 bases from V and 7 bases from J, the junction contained 3 bases not matched to a gene. The CDR3 protein is CASRRQGQPQHF. CDR3 nucleotides: TGTGCCAGCAGACGACAGGGACAGCCCCAGCATTTT.

This chain links TRBV2 with TRBJ1-2; TRBD1 matches at 9 bases. Germline assignment: CDR1 SNHLY and CDR2 FYNNEI. This CDR3 region has 15 residues. With V trimmed by 5 bases and J by 2 bases, 6 bases remained unmatched. The CDR3 DNA sequence: TGTGCCAGCAGTCCGACAGGGGGTGGAAACTATGGCTACACCTTC. It encodes CASSPTGGGNYGYTF.

The gene calls are TRBV27 and TRBJ2-2, with 7 bases aligning to TRBD1. V lost 3 bases and J lost 6; bases outside the gene matches: 7. The CDR3 is 15 residues long. Looked up from germline, CDR1 is MNHEY and CDR2 is SMNVEV (reference sequence). This CDR3 is CASSLGWDRPGELFF. In DNA form, the CDR3 reads TGTGCCAGCAGTTTGGGGTGGGACAGACCCGGGGAGCTGTTTTTT.

The chain carries TRBV30 and TRBJ2-3; D perhaps matches TRBD2 (5 bases). The CDR3 runs 14 residues. The V end lost 4 bases, the J end lost 4 bases, and 15 bases lay between the germline ends. Germline V CDR1 and CDR2: GTSNPN, SVGIG (reference sequence). The CDR3 nucleotides read TGTGCCTGGATGGCAGTCGGGATGGCAGATACGCAGTATTTT. This sequence encodes CAWMAVGMADTQYF. The full variable domain, with the rest looked up from reference TRBV30 and TRBJ2-3, is SQTIHQWPATLVQPVGSPLSLECTVEGTSNPNLYWYRQAAGRGLQLLFYSVGIGQISSEVPQNLSASRPQDRQFILSSKKLLLSDSGFYLCAWMAVGMADTQYFGPGTRLTVL.

This clone was detected only once. The CDR3 here is CSVEASGDTGELFF. The CDR3 DNA reads as TGCAGCGTTGAGGCTAGCGGAGACACCGGGGAGCTGTTTTTT. The V gene is TRBV29-1, the J gene TRBJ2-2; the match to TRBD2 covers 7 bases. Germline CDR1 reads SQVTM; CDR2 reads ANQGSEA. V lost 3 bases to trimming and J lost 3 bases; unmatched junction nucleotides: 4. CDR3 length: 14 amino acids.

This chain links TRBV5-1 with TRBJ2-5, with no clear D. Deletions cut 0 bases from V and 2 bases from J, with 11 bases between. CDR1 and CDR2 (germline): SGHRS, YFSETQ. The CDR3 consists of 15 residues. The CDR3, as DNA: TGCGCCAGCAGCTTGGCCGAACTGAGTCAAGAGACCCAGTACTTC. This encodes CASSLAELSQETQYF. Full variable domain (missing parts from reference TRBV5-1 and TRBJ2-5): KAGVTQTPRYLIKTRGQQVTLSCSPISGHRSVSWYQQTPGQGLQFLFEYFSETQRNKGNFPGRFSGRQFSNSRSEMNVSTLELGDSALYLCASSLAELSQETQYFGPGTRLLVL.

The gene calls are TRBV10-3 and TRBJ1-2; a weak D match, TRBD1 (5 bases). Germline CDR1 is ENHRY and CDR2 is SYGVKD. The CDR3 consists of 16 residues. Between the trimmed V and J ends, which lost 4 bases and 0 bases, there was a span of 15 bases. Written as DNA, the CDR3 is TGTGCCATCAGTGCCCGCGACAGCCCTGCTAACTATGGCTACACCTTC. Its translation: CAISARDSPANYGYTF.

The genes are TRBV29-1 and TRBJ2-7, with 12 nucleotides matching TRBD1. CDR1 and CDR2 (germline): SQVTM, ANQGSEA. V lost 4 bases, J lost 6 bases, and 10 bases stayed unmatched. The CDR3 length is 15 residues. The CDR3 region has the DNA TGCAGCGTTGCTGTCGAGGGACAGGGGGCCCTCGAGCAGTACTTC. Translation: CSVAVEGQGALEQYF.